One sample yielded the 20 T cell receptor beta chains listed below, sequenced in a study of T-cell reconstitution after alpha-beta-depleted transplantation in children. Unique molecular identifiers tagged the TCRbeta library. TCRdb passed the PCR reads through MiXCR, listing each CDR3 protein once. The sample holds about 250,000 distinct CDR3 sequences, about 24% seen once. This specimen consisted of PBMCs, mostly from graft donor cells, obtained 360 days after TCRalphabeta/CD19-depleted stem cell transplant. Every receptor here comes from a female patient aged 2 to 10 who had a stem cell transplant for congenital amegakaryocytic thrombocytopenia, so the T cells may come from the graft donor.

This chain joins TRBV7-9 and TRBJ2-3, with 9 bases aligning to TRBD1. This CDR3 has 13 amino acids. The junction had 9 bases not matched to a gene; V was cut back by 11 bases and J by 6 bases. From germline, CDR1 is SEHNR and CDR2 FQNEAQ (reference sequence). CDR3 amino acids: CAGDRGELDTQYF. CDR3 nucleotide sequence: TGTGCCGGCGACAGGGGGGAATTGGATACGCAGTATTTT.

This clonotype was seen repeatedly, ten times or more. This rearrangement joins TRBV12-3 or TRBV12-4 to TRBJ2-3; D is possibly TRBD2 (6 bases). Trimming took 7 bases from V and 5 from J, leaving 19 bases between them. The CDR3 length is 15 residues. CDR3 nucleotide sequence: TGTGCCAGCACCGCGGGGCCAGCCACGGGAGATACGCAGTATTTT. This translates into CASTAGPATGDTQYF.

This clonotype was counted only a few times. This rearrangement joins TRBV12-3 or TRBV12-4 to TRBJ2-2; tentatively, D is TRBD1 or TRBD2 (5 bases each). V was shortened by 6 bases and J by 4 bases, with 15 bases between the two germline ends. There are 15 residues in the CDR3. The CDR3 nucleotides are TGTGCCAGCAGGGACTCATGGGGGTCCACCGGGGAGCTGTTTTTT. It codes for CASRDSWGSTGELFF.

The rearrangement links TRBV7-9 to TRBJ1-1; a possible D gene is TRBD1 (5 bases). This CDR3 is 16 amino acids long. Trimming cost V 5 bases and J 1 base, with 17 bases left between them. Germline V CDR1 and CDR2: SEHNR, FQNEAQ (reference sequence). CDR3 DNA: TGTGCCAGCAGCCCGCCTCCGGGACGGGAGAACACTGAAGCTTTCTTT. Translated: CASSPPPGRENTEAFF.

There are many counts of this clonotype. The rearrangement uses TRBV12-3 or TRBV12-4 and TRBJ1-1; D possibly corresponds to TRBD1 (6 bases). This CDR3 spans 14 amino acids. Trimming pared 7 bases from V and 1 base from J, leaving 13 bases between. The CDR3 loop is CASTYRDTNTEAFF. The CDR3 DNA reads TGTGCCAGCACATACCGGGACACGAACACTGAAGCTTTCTTT.

In its sample, this clonotype was seen many times. The rearrangement uses TRBV4-2 and TRBJ1-1, with a possible D match to TRBD1 (6 bases). Germline V CDR1 and CDR2: LGHNA, YNFKEQ. The CDR3 consists of 15 residues. Trimming took off 4 bases at V and 1 base at J, with 13 bases between the two ends. CDR3: CASSPLRGQNTEAFF. The CDR3 region has the DNA TGTGCCAGCAGCCCGCTTCGGGGACAGAACACTGAAGCTTTCTTT.

The V call is TRBV3-1, the J call TRBJ1-3, with unresolved D. The CDR3 runs to 16 residues. Trimming shortened V by 0 bases and J by 0 bases, and 9 bases separated the two germline ends. Germline-derived CDR1 and CDR2 are LGHDT and YNNKEL (reference sequence). The DNA of the CDR3 is TGTGCCAGCAGCCAAGAGGGCACCCTCTCTGGAAACACCATATATTTT. It specifies CASSQEGTLSGNTIYF.

The rearrangement joins TRBV24-1 to TRBJ1-5; tentative D call: TRBD1 (5 bases). V dropped 3 bases and J dropped 7 bases, with 21 bases sitting between them. CDR3 length equals 17 residues. Per germline, CDR1 KGHDR and CDR2 SFDVKD. Here the CDR3 DNA reads TGTGCCACCAGTGATCGCAGGGTTCGTTTAGTTCGGCAGCCCCAGCATTTT. Translating it yields CATSDRRVRLVRQPQHF.

This clonotype has a count of ten or more. This chain links TRBV29-1 with TRBJ1-5; TRBD1 matches 10 bases. The CDR3 totals 14 residues. The germline CDR1 and CDR2 sequences are SQVTM and ANQGSEA. The ends lost 4 bases at V and 3 bases at J; junction bases unmatched: 3. The CDR3 coding sequence is TGCAGCGTTGGCGGGACAGGGGACAATCAGCCCCAGCATTTT. This gives the protein CSVGGTGDNQPQHF.

The V call is TRBV4-1, the J call TRBJ1-1, with D unclear. Germline lookup yields CDR1 MGHRA and CDR2 YSYEKL. Trimming removed 4 bases at V and 5 bases at J, with 17 bases between. This CDR3 is 15 amino acids long. The CDR3 coding sequence is TGCGCCAGCAGCCCGCTCGGGTTCCCGCATACTGAAGCTTTCTTT. Its protein is CASSPLGFPHTEAFF.

This clonotype came up many times. The genes are TRBV20-1 and TRBJ2-4; D is uncertain. Germline-derived CDR1 and CDR2 are DFQATT and SNEGSKA (reference sequence). The CDR3 runs 13 residues. The ends were cut back, 3 bases at V and 2 bases at J, with 8 bases in the middle. CDR3 nucleotide sequence: TGCAGTGCTAGGGCCCTAACCAAAAACATTCAGTACTTC. It specifies CSARALTKNIQYF.

CDR3 loop: CASSLQGARDEQFF. The CDR3 bases are TGCGCCAGCAGCCTACAGGGGGCGCGCGATGAGCAGTTCTTC. The V call is TRBV5-1, the J call TRBJ2-1; TRBD1 matches 9 bases. Germline trimming cut 4 bases from V and 8 bases from J; bases unmatched to any gene: 7. Germline assignment: CDR1 SGHRS and CDR2 YFSETQ. CDR3 length: 14 residues.

The V call is TRBV2, the J call TRBJ2-1, with 9 bases lining up with TRBD2. The V and J ends lost 7 bases and 7 bases, in that order; junction bases with no gene match: 8. CDR1 is SNHLY, CDR2 FYNNEI, per germline. CDR3 length: 14 amino acids. The CDR3 region is CASINSGSWNEQFF. The DNA for the CDR3 is TGTGCCAGCATTAATAGCGGGAGTTGGAATGAGCAGTTCTTC.

Details on this clonotype: An end of the junction does not agree with germline; a read error may underlie this. This chain uses TRBV14 with TRBJ2-1, with a weak D call TRBD2 (5 bases). Germline CDR1 is SGHDN and CDR2 is FVKESK. The CDR3 spans 14 residues. The CDR3 bases are TGTGCCAGCAGCCAGGATCTATTGGGCCGACCGGAGGTCTTC. Residues: CASSQDLLGRPEVF.

The V and J genes are TRBV20-1 and TRBJ2-5; 7 bases line up with TRBD2. Trimming took 5 bases from V and 0 from J; bases not matched to a gene: 15. Germline loops: CDR1 DFQATT, CDR2 SNEGSKA (reference sequence). The CDR3 has 17 residues. This CDR3 is CSAQRLSGVGYQETQYF. CDR3 DNA sequence: TGCAGTGCTCAACGGTTGAGCGGGGTGGGGTACCAAGAGACCCAGTACTTC.

V is TRBV6-2 or TRBV6-3 and J is TRBJ2-1; TRBD2 matches at 14 bases. After removal of 5 bases from V and 7 bases from J, the junction contained 13 bases not matched to a gene. The CDR3 is made up of 18 amino acids. Germline loops: CDR1 MNHEY, CDR2 SVGEGT. In DNA, the CDR3 is TGTGCCAGCAGTCCGCCGGGACTAGCGGGAGCTGTGAGGAATGAGCAGTTCTTC. Translating it yields CASSPPGLAGAVRNEQFF.

A word on this clonotype: The junction departs from germline at one end; a sequencing error may be responsible. The chain combines TRBV7-2 with TRBJ2-7; D is ambiguous. Per germline, CDR1 SGHTA and CDR2 FQGNSA. The CDR3 contains 15 residues. CDR3 region: CASSLGLILSYERYF. CDR3 bases: TGTGCCAGCAGCTTAGGCCTTATACTCTCCTACGAGCGGTACTTC.

V usage is TRBV10-3 and J usage is TRBJ2-3, with TRBD2 matching over 7 bases. V trimming: 4 bases; J trimming: 2 bases; junction bases outside the gene matches: 3. Germline values: CDR1 ENHRY, CDR2 SYGVKD. This CDR3 contains 14 residues. In nucleotides, the CDR3 is TGTGCCATCAGTGGGGGGAGGGACACAGATACGCAGTATTTT. Translating it yields CAISGGRDTDTQYF.

The rearrangement links TRBV4-1 to TRBJ2-5; 9 bases agree with TRBD2. V gave up 1 base and J gave up 1 base; unmatched junction bases: 4. The CDR3 has 16 amino acids. The germline V gene encodes CDR1 MGHRA and CDR2 YSYEKL. The CDR3 region is CASSQATSGFQETQYF. The CDR3, as DNA: TGCGCCAGCAGCCAAGCGACTAGCGGCTTCCAAGAGACCCAGTACTTC.

This clonotype was detected a few times. This chain uses TRBV20-1 with TRBJ2-1, with 7 bases lining up with TRBD2. This CDR3 has 14 residues. CDR1 and CDR2 from the germline V gene are DFQATT and SNEGSKA (reference sequence). J lost 4 bases, V lost 3 bases, and 6 bases had no gene match. CDR3 in DNA: TGCAGTGCTAGGCGGGAGCCGGGGTACAATGAGCAGTTCTTC. Protein product: CSARREPGYNEQFF.